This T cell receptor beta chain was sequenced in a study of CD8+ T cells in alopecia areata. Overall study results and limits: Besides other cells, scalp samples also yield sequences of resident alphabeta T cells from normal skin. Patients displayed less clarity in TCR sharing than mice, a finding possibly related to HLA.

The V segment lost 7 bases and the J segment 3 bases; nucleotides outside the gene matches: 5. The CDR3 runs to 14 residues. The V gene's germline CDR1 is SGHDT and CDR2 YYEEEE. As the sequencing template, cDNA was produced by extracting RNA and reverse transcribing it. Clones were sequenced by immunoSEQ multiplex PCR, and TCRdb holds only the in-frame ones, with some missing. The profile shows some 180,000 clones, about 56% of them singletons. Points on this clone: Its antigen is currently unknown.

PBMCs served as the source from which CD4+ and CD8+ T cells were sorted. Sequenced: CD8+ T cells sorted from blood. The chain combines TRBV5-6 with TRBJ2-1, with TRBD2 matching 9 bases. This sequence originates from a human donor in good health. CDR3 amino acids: CASGSGGYYNEQFF. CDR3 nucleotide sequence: TGTGCCAGCGGGAGCGGGGGGTACTACAATGAGCAGTTCTTC.